The sequence of this T cell receptor (beta chain) was determined in a study of human thymus T cells. Study-level results: An apparent bias in V and J gene usage was seen in thymic and blood repertoires. Related work found strong thymic repertoire overlap between unrelated individuals.

Trimming took 3 bases from V and 1 from J, leaving 21 bases between them. The CDR3 extends over 18 amino acids. The germline gives CDR1 MDHEN, CDR2 SYDVKM. A word on this clone: Its antigen is unidentified.

Resections were taken during corrective heart surgery, and the thymus tissue came from these. Immunologically healthy infants in Finland undergoing congenital heart defect surgery were the donors. Only in-frame clones appear in the TCRdb table, and some are missing; sequencing was by immunoSEQ multiplex PCR. Counted here are roughly 130,000 clones, about 95% occurring once; the ten biggest clones make up more than 0.02%. The chain combines TRBV28 with TRBJ1-1, with D uncertain. Sequenced material: thymus tissue. This TCR was recovered from a boy under two years old with a congenital heart defect but otherwise immunologically healthy. CDR3 sequence reads: CASSFKRFLGPTNTEAFF. The CDR3, as DNA: TGTGCCAGCAGTTTTAAGAGGTTCTTAGGTCCCACGAACACTGAAGCTTTCTTT.